A single sample is the source of the 26 T cell receptor beta chains below, sequenced in a study of blood T cell repertoires in COVID-19. Libraries were prepared by immunoSEQ multiplex PCR; TCRdb keeps only in-frame clonotypes and omits some of them. This table holds about 82,000 clones, just under 85% found once. The sequenced sample consisted of peripheral blood. Source of these receptors: a man aged 80 or over with active or convalescent COVID-19.

This rearrangement joins TRBV15 to TRBJ1-6, with 7 positions matching TRBD1. The CDR3 is 14 residues long. Germline loops: CDR1 LNHNV, CDR2 YYDKDF (reference sequence). V shed 1 base and J 9 bases; nucleotides not matched to a gene: 3. This chain's CDR3 is CATSRGGTASPLHF. The CDR3 coding sequence is TGTGCCACCAGCAGAGGAGGGACAGCTTCACCCCTCCACTTT.

The rearrangement uses TRBV5-4 and TRBJ1-1; 8 bases line up with TRBD1. J lost 1 base, V lost 5 bases, and 4 bases had no gene match. Germline values: CDR1 SGHNT, CDR2 YYREEE (reference sequence). The CDR3 spans 14 residues. CDR3 sequence reads: CASSWDRQNTEAFF. The CDR3 DNA sequence: TGTGCCAGCAGTTGGGACAGGCAGAACACTGAAGCTTTCTTT.

The V call is TRBV7-9, the J call TRBJ2-1; 7 nucleotides line up with TRBD1. Germline V CDR1 and CDR2: SEHNR, FQNEAQ (reference sequence). CDR3 size: 14 residues. V lost 4 bases to trimming and J lost 3 bases; unmatched junction nucleotides: 3. The CDR3 reads CASSSTGIYNEQFF. The CDR3 DNA follows: TGTGCCAGCAGCTCGACAGGGATCTACAATGAGCAGTTCTTC. The whole variable domain, filled in from reference TRBV7-9 and TRBJ2-1, reads DTGVSQNPRHKITKRGQNVTFRCDPISEHNRLYWYRQTLGQGPEFLTYFQNEAQLEKSRLLSDRFSAERPKGSFSTLEIQRTEQGDSAMYLCASSSTGIYNEQFFGPGTRLTVL.

Details on this clone: Germline is not matched at one junction end, which may reflect a read error. Other DNA sequences in the same sample also yield this CDR3. V and J are TRBV4-2 and TRBJ1-3; D is unclear. The germline V gene has CDR1 LGHNA and CDR2 YNFKEQ. The CDR3 has 16 amino acids. CDR3 DNA sequence: TGTGCCAGCAGCCAGACAACAACATACTCTGGAAATACCATATATTTT. Its translation is CASSQTTTYSGNTIYF.

The J gene is TRBJ2-2, the V gene TRBV21-1; TRBD2, the table's D call, was not compared with the DNA. TRBV21-1 is labeled a pseudogene. The CDR3 spans 16 residues. The chain's CDR3 is CASSKTSGGRTGELFF. Written as DNA, the CDR3 is TGTGCCAGCAGCAAGACTAGCGGGGGACGCACCGGGGAGCTGTTTTTT.

The chain carries TRBV27 and TRBJ2-5, with 8 positions matching TRBD1. Unmatched junction bases numbered 11, after V lost 6 bases and J lost 5 bases. The CDR3 totals 15 residues. CDR1 is MNHEY, CDR2 SMNVEV, per germline (reference sequence). Here the CDR3 reads CASSYFGQGLETQYF. CDR3 nucleotides: TGTGCCAGCAGCTACTTCGGACAGGGATTGGAGACCCAGTACTTC.

The CDR3, as DNA: TGTGCCAGCAGCTTAACTGGGAGCTCCTATAATTCACCCCTCCACTTT. Protein sequence: CASSLTGSSYNSPLHF. The chain couples TRBV5-6 to TRBJ1-6; D gene unclear. The CDR3 loop spans 16 amino acids. Trimming left V 2 bases short and J 0 bases short, with 9 bases between. The V gene's germline CDR1 is SGHDT and CDR2 YYEEEE.

This sequence joins TRBV7-8 and TRBJ1-2, with D possibly matching TRBD1 (5 bases). The CDR3 spans 16 residues. Per germline, CDR1 SGHVS and CDR2 FQNEAQ. V was pared by 1 base and J by 0 bases, with 12 bases between. The CDR3 loop is CASSLVAGQSNYGYTF. As DNA, the CDR3 is TGTGCCAGCAGCTTAGTTGCAGGGCAATCTAACTATGGCTACACCTTC.

The rearrangement joins TRBV20-1 to TRBJ1-5; 7 bases line up with TRBD1. Trimming cost V 3 bases and J 6 bases; bases outside gene matches: 11. Per germline, CDR1 DFQATT and CDR2 SNEGSKA (reference sequence). CDR3 length: 15 amino acids. CDR3 DNA sequence: TGCAGTGCTAGTAGGGGGCAGGGTGGTTTTCAGCCCCAGCATTTT. Translation: CSASRGQGGFQPQHF.

This chain uses TRBV4-1 with TRBJ2-1; 7 bases are a match to TRBD1. V shed 4 bases and J 7 bases; nucleotides not matched to a gene: 7. The CDR3 is 14 residues long. The germline V gene has CDR1 MGHRA and CDR2 YSYEKL. The CDR3 protein is CASSLPGQRNEQFF. CDR3 DNA sequence: TGCGCCAGCAGCCTACCGGGACAGCGAAATGAGCAGTTCTTC.

V gene TRBV28 combines with J gene TRBJ2-5, with no clear D. Per the germline V gene, CDR1 is MDHEN and CDR2 is SYDVKM. The ends were cut back, 4 bases at V and 1 base at J, with 10 bases in the middle. The CDR3 loop spans 14 amino acids. DNA for the CDR3: TGTGCCAGCAGTTCGCGACACCGCCAAGAGACCCAGTACTTC. It encodes CASSSRHRQETQYF.

In this sample, this clone turned up once. This sequence joins TRBV30 and TRBJ1-1; D unresolved. The CDR3 contains 13 residues. The ends were cut back, 0 bases at V and 4 bases at J, with 9 bases in the middle. From germline, CDR1 is GTSNPN and CDR2 SVGIG (reference sequence). This CDR3 reads CAWSVTAGTEAFF. CDR3 DNA sequence: TGTGCCTGGAGTGTAACGGCGGGCACTGAAGCTTTCTTT. Combining the CDR3 with reference TRBV30 and TRBJ1-1 gives the whole variable domain SQTIHQWPATLVQPVGSPLSLECTVEGTSNPNLYWYRQAAGRGLQLLFYSVGIGQISSEVPQNLSASRPQDRQFILSSKKLLLSDSGFYLCAWSVTAGTEAFFGQGTRLTVV.

The chain uses TRBV7-9 and TRBJ2-1; 16 bases align to TRBD2. V gave up 2 bases and J gave up 0 bases; unmatched junction bases: 4. The germline V gene encodes CDR1 SEHNR and CDR2 FQNEAQ (reference sequence). The CDR3 loop spans 19 amino acids. CDR3 residues: CASSLQGLAGGISYNEQFF. DNA of the CDR3: TGTGCCAGCAGCTTACAGGGACTAGCGGGGGGGATCTCCTACAATGAGCAGTTCTTC.

This chain links TRBV18 with TRBJ2-1, with 9 bases that match TRBD1. Germline-derived CDR1 and CDR2 are KGHSH and LQKENI. V shed 0 bases and J 10 bases; nucleotides not matched to a gene: 10. The CDR3 consists of 16 residues. This chain's CDR3 is CASSPPGVWGQGEQFF. As DNA, the CDR3 is TGTGCCAGCTCACCACCGGGGGTTTGGGGACAGGGCGAGCAGTTCTTC.

The chain employs TRBV10-1 and TRBJ2-7, with D unresolved. With 6 bases removed from V and 3 bases from J, the gap between germline ends came to 15 bases. This CDR3 has 14 amino acids. Per germline, CDR1 WNHNN and CDR2 SYGVQD (reference sequence). CDR3 protein: CASRTTPPGYEQYV. In DNA form, the CDR3 reads TGCGCCAGCAGAACCACTCCACCGGGCTACGAGCAGTACGTC.

The CDR3 nucleotides read TGCGCCAGCAGCCAAGGGTCGTTGCCTAGGGGAATTGAAGCTTTCTTT. Its protein product is CASSQGSLPRGIEAFF. The V and J genes are TRBV4-1 and TRBJ1-1; tentatively, D is TRBD1 (5 bases). The germline V and J ends were trimmed by 1 base and 7 bases, with 19 bases remaining between them. Germline-derived CDR1 and CDR2 are MGHRA and YSYEKL. This CDR3 has 16 residues.

V usage is TRBV27 and J usage is TRBJ1-5; 8 positions match TRBD1. This CDR3 spans 16 amino acids. The V and J ends lost 5 bases and 1 base, in that order; junction bases with no gene match: 7. Germline V gives CDR1 MNHEY, CDR2 SMNVEV (reference sequence). The CDR3 DNA reads as TGTGCCAGCAGTGGGGGGACAGGTAGGAGCAATCAGCCCCAGCATTTT. Protein product: CASSGGTGRSNQPQHF.

The chain carries TRBV28 and TRBJ1-1; TRBD1 aligns across 8 bases. J lost 4 bases, V lost 6 bases, and 19 bases had no gene match. The CDR3 is made up of 18 amino acids. The V gene's germline CDR1 is MDHEN and CDR2 SYDVKM. The CDR3 coding sequence is TGTGCCAGCAGCCTCGGAGGCAGGGGGCGCGTGGGGTCCACTGAAGCTTTCTTT. Encoded protein: CASSLGGRGRVGSTEAFF. Based on the CDR3 plus reference TRBV28 and TRBJ1-1, the full variable domain is DVKVTQSSRYLVKRTGEKVFLECVQDMDHENMFWYRQDPGLGLRLIYFSYDVKMKEKGDIPEGYSVSREKKERFSLILESASTNQTSMYLCASSLGGRGRVGSTEAFFGQGTRLTVV.

This chain's CDR3 is CAISEGPGRHEQFF. The CDR3 region has the DNA TGTGCCATCAGTGAGGGTCCAGGGCGCCATGAGCAGTTCTTC. The chain couples TRBV10-3 to TRBJ2-1; tentatively, D is TRBD1 (5 bases). Germline V lookup: CDR1 ENHRY, CDR2 SYGVKD. Trimming took off 2 bases at V and 8 bases at J, with 13 bases between the two ends. The CDR3 is 14 amino acids.

The chain uses TRBV9 and TRBJ1-3; D unclear. Germline CDR1 SGDLS, CDR2 YYNGEE. V lost 0 bases and J 0 bases, leaving 16 bases between the germline ends. The CDR3 sequence is 18 residues long. CDR3 sequence (DNA): TGTGCCAGCAGCGTAGAGCCGCCGGAGGTGAGCTCTGGAAACACCATATATTTT. This codes for CASSVEPPEVSSGNTIYF.

The rearrangement joins TRBV12-3 or TRBV12-4 to TRBJ1-4; D may be TRBD1 (6 bases). This CDR3 has 13 amino acids. V was shortened by 6 bases and J by 5 bases, with 10 bases between the two germline ends. The CDR3 is CASSLDRNEKLFF. For the CDR3, the DNA is TGTGCCAGCAGCCTCGACAGGAATGAAAAACTGTTTTTT.

The chain is built from TRBV7-8 and TRBJ1-2, with 7 bases matching TRBD1. The CDR3 covers 16 residues. Germline-derived CDR1 and CDR2 are SGHVS and FQNEAQ. V lost 4 bases, J lost 7 bases, and 15 bases stayed unmatched. CDR3 DNA: TGTGCCAGCAGCTCAAGCTCCGTGGACAGGCTCGCTGGCTACACCTTC. Its translation is CASSSSSVDRLAGYTF.

The gene calls are TRBV27 and TRBJ1-4, with D perhaps TRBD1 (6 bases). Germline values: CDR1 MNHEY, CDR2 SMNVEV (reference sequence). The CDR3 contains 17 residues. Between the trimmed V and J ends, which lost 3 bases and 0 bases, there was a span of 14 bases. The CDR3 DNA follows: TGTGCCAGCAGTTTTCGGGCAGGGGCTGCAACTAATGAAAAACTGTTTTTT. It codes for CASSFRAGAATNEKLFF.

This clone was recorded only once. The chain carries TRBV3-1 (or the pseudogene TRBV3-2) and TRBJ2-1, with 13 positions matching TRBD2. The CDR3 sequence is 15 residues long. CDR1 is LGHDT, CDR2 YNNKEL, per germline (reference sequence). With 4 bases clipped from V and 15 bases from J, the junction kept 12 bases outside the gene matches. Here the CDR3 reads CASSPWTSGGSALFF. The CDR3 DNA reads as TGTGCCAGCAGCCCATGGACTAGCGGGGGATCCGCACTGTTCTTC.

This chain uses TRBV7-9 with TRBJ1-5, with D uncertain. V was pared by 5 bases and J by 1 base, with 3 bases between. Germline V gene sequence: CDR1 SEHNR, CDR2 FQNEAQ (reference sequence). The CDR3 covers 12 residues. This CDR3 reads CASSPSNQPQHF. The CDR3, as DNA: TGTGCCAGCAGCCCAAGCAATCAGCCCCAGCATTTT.

V gene TRBV5-1 combines with J gene TRBJ2-3; D gene uncertain. V lost 4 bases to trimming and J lost 3 bases, with 9 bases between them. The germline V gene has CDR1 SGHRS and CDR2 YFSETQ. This CDR3 contains 13 residues. CDR3 nucleotides: TGCGCCAGCAGCCAATGGCGGACAGATACGCAGTATTTT. This gives the protein CASSQWRTDTQYF.